These 4 T cell receptor beta chains came from one sample sequenced in a study of CD8+ T cells in alopecia areata (dated by TCRdb to 2016 to 2019). The treatment or condition label for this specimen denotes: oral pan-JAK inhibitor, 5-10 mg twice daily. The library was obtained by the immunoSEQ multiplex PCR assay. RNA was extracted from all samples and reverse transcribed into cDNA, which served as template for TCR sequencing. Drawn from immuneACCESS, this table holds only the in-frame rearrangements with V and J called that TCRdb kept. Clones are partly lost; checked studies trace under half to an unresolved V gene and leave the rest unexplained. This sample is represented by about 180,000 clones; roughly 46% of them were singletons. The ten largest make up around 9.1% of the sample. Sequenced here: CD8+ T cells sorted from blood, sampled around week 53, from a patient treated with tofacitinib. Receptor source: a human donor with alopecia areata.

A remark on this clone: One junction end does not reproduce the germline sequence, and a read error may be involved. CDR3 DNA: TGTGCTAGCAGCTTACCCGTTGGCGGGGAGACCCAGTACTTC. Protein sequence: CASSLPVGGETQYF. The chain couples TRBV7-7 to TRBJ2-5; a possible D gene is TRBD2 (5 bases). Germline CDR1 reads SSHAT; CDR2 reads FNYEAQ (reference sequence). This CDR3 has 14 amino acids.

The J gene is TRBJ1-2, the V gene TRBV19; possible D gene TRBD1, 6 bases. V gave up 5 bases and J gave up 2 bases, with 12 bases separating them. The CDR3 extends over 14 amino acids. The germline V gene encodes CDR1 LNHDA and CDR2 SQIVND (reference sequence). Here the CDR3 reads CASSFLDRNYGYTF. CDR3 nucleotides: TGTGCCAGTAGTTTCCTGGACAGAAACTATGGCTACACCTTC.

About this clone itself: Distinct nucleotide sequences in the sample also encode this CDR3. The chain uses TRBV4-1 and TRBJ2-7; the match to TRBD1 covers 7 bases. Germline values: CDR1 MGHRA, CDR2 YSYEKL. The CDR3 spans 13 residues. J lost 3 bases, V lost 4 bases, and 3 bases had no gene match. The CDR3 bases are TGCGCCAGCAGCCTGACAGGGAGCTACGAGCAGTACTTC. Translation gives CASSLTGSYEQYF.

The CDR3 coding sequence is TGTGCCAGCAGCCAAGATGGCACAGGGGGCTCCTACGAGCAGTACTTC. This codes for CASSQDGTGGSYEQYF. The chain carries TRBV4-2 and TRBJ2-7, with 8 bases that match TRBD1. The germline V gene encodes CDR1 LGHNA and CDR2 YNFKEQ. CDR3 length: 16 residues. The V and J ends lost 0 bases and 0 bases, in that order; junction bases with no gene match: 4.